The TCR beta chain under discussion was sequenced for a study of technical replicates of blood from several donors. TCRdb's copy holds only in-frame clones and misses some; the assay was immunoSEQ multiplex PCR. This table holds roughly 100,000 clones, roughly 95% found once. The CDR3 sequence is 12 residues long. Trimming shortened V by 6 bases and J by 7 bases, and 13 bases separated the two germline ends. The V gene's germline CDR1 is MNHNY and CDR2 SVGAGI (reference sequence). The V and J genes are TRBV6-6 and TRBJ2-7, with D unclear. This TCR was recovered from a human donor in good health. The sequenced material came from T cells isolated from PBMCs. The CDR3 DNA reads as TGTGCCAGCAGGCCCTCAGCGTTGGAGCAGTACTTC. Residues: CASRPSALEQYF.